This T cell receptor (beta chain) is from a study of cytotoxic CD8 clonotypes in ibrutinib-treated CLL. For the study at large: Responses: roughly 25 partial, 2 complete; after median approximately six years, about 15 stayed remitted, 12 progressed. A median about 11 months of treatment, range 6 to 36, preceded the collection of response samples. Study observations and caveats: At the start, clonality exceeded age-matched healthy donors and followed circulating CD8+ T-cell counts.

CDR3 length: 12 amino acids. Germline V CDR1 and CDR2: SQVTM, ANQGSEA. Trimming took off 6 bases at V and 8 bases at J, with 16 bases between the two ends. Profiled with immunoSEQ multiplex PCR; TCRdb holds only in-frame clones, not every one. The sample lists roughly 250,000 clones; 70% were seen once. A note on this clone: Its antigen is still unknown.

The receptor was isolated from a human donor with chronic lymphocytic leukemia. Source: PBMCs, taken after 24 months of ibrutinib treatment. The genes are TRBV29-1 and TRBJ1-1; no clear D. The CDR3 region is CSVLGPVWEAFF. CDR3 sequence (DNA): TGCAGCGTCCTCGGACCGGTCTGGGAAGCTTTCTTT.